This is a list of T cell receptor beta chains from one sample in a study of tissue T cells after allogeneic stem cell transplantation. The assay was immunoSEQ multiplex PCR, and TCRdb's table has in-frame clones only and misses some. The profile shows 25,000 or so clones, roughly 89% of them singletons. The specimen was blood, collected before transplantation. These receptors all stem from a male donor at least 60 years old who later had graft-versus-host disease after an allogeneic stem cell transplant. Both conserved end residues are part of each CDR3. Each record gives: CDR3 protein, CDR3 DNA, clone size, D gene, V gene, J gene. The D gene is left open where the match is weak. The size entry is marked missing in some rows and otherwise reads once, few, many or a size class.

CDR3aa: CASSLDLMETQYF
CDR3nt: TGTGCCAGCAGCTTAGACTTAATGGAGACCCAGTACTTC
abundance: .
d_gene: .
v_gene: TRBV5-4
j_gene: TRBJ2-5

CDR3aa: CASSPGTPGDNSPLHF
CDR3nt: TGTGCCAGCTCACCCGGGACCCCGGGAGACAATTCACCCCTCCACTTT
abundance: once
d_gene: .
v_gene: TRBV18
j_gene: TRBJ1-6

CDR3aa: CASSYGQGNAYGYTF
CDR3nt: TGTGCCAGCAGTTACGGACAGGGGAATGCATATGGCTACACCTTC
abundance: .
d_gene: TRBD1
v_gene: TRBV6-2/TRBV6-3
j_gene: TRBJ1-2

CDR3aa: CASSLRQGIDTGELFF
CDR3nt: TGTGCCAGCAGTTTGAGACAGGGGATTGACACCGGGGAGCTGTTTTTT
abundance: .
d_gene: TRBD1
v_gene: TRBV6-5
j_gene: TRBJ2-2

CDR3aa: CASSDLGNSYEQYF
CDR3nt: TGTGCCAGCAGTGACCTGGGTAACTCCTACGAGCAGTACTTC
abundance: .
d_gene: .
v_gene: TRBV2
j_gene: TRBJ2-7

CDR3aa: CASSREVMNTEAFF
CDR3nt: TGTGCCAGCAGTAGGGAGGTGATGAACACTGAAGCTTTCTTT
abundance: once
d_gene: .
v_gene: TRBV6-5
j_gene: TRBJ1-1

CDR3aa: CASSPRGGFTEAFF
CDR3nt: TGTGCCAGCTCACCACGAGGGGGTTTTACTGAAGCTTTCTTT
abundance: .
d_gene: .
v_gene: TRBV18
j_gene: TRBJ1-1

CDR3aa: CASSTNLNTGELFF
CDR3nt: TGTGCCAGCAGTACTAACCTAAACACCGGGGAGCTGTTTTTT
abundance: .
d_gene: .
v_gene: TRBV6-1
j_gene: TRBJ2-2

CDR3aa: CASSSGQGNSPLHF
CDR3nt: TGTGCCAGCAGCTCTGGACAGGGTAATTCACCCCTCCACTTT
abundance: .
d_gene: TRBD1
v_gene: TRBV5-6
j_gene: TRBJ1-6

CDR3aa: CASSLGQGAYNEQFF
CDR3nt: TGCGCCAGCAGCTTGGGCCAGGGGGCGTATAATGAGCAGTTCTTC
abundance: .
d_gene: TRBD1
v_gene: TRBV5-1
j_gene: TRBJ2-1